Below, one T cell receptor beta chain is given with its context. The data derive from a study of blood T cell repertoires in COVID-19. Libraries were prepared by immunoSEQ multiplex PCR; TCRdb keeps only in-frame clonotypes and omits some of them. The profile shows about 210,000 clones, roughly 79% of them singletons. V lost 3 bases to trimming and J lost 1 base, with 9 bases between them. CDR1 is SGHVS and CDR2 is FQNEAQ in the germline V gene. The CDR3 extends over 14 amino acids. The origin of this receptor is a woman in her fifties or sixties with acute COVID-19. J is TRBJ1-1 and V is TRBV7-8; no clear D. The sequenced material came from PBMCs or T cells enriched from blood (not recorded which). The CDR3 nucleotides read TGTGCCAGCAGCTTCGGGAAATGGAACACTGAAGCTTTCTTT. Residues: CASSFGKWNTEAFF.